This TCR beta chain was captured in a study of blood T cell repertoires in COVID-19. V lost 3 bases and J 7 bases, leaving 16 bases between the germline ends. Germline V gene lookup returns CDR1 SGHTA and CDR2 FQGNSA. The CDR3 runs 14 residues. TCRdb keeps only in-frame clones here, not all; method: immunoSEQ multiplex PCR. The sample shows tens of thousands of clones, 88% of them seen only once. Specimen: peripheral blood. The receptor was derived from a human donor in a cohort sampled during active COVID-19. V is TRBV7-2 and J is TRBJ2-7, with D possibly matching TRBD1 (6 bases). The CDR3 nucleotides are TGTGCCAGCAGCTTCGACAGGACTGTGGGGGAGCAGTACTTC. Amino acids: CASSFDRTVGEQYF.